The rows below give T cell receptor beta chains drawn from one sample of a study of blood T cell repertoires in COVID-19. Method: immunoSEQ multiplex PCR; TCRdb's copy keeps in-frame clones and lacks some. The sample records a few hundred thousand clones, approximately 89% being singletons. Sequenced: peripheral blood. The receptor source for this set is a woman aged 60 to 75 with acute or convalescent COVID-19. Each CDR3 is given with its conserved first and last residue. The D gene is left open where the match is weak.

CDR3aa: CATDTGDTQYF; d_gene: .; v_gene: TRBV19
CDR3aa: CASSATGGNQPQHF; d_gene: TRBD1; v_gene: TRBV7-2
CDR3aa: CASRTASVPRSAEAFF; d_gene: .; v_gene: TRBV5-4
CDR3aa: CASQRQEYSYEQYF; d_gene: .; v_gene: TRBV2
CDR3aa: CASSVEASGGSSTDTQYF; d_gene: TRBD2; v_gene: TRBV9
CDR3aa: CASSVDRFLDEQYF; d_gene: .; v_gene: TRBV9
CDR3aa: CSVATSGLSYEQYF; d_gene: TRBD2; v_gene: TRBV29-1
CDR3aa: CASSDWEQVGYTF; d_gene: .; v_gene: TRBV6-4
CDR3aa: CASSWDSKETQYF; d_gene: TRBD1; v_gene: TRBV12-3/TRBV12-4
CDR3aa: CASSPGAGGYTF; d_gene: .; v_gene: TRBV6-4
CDR3aa: CASSPREGALQETQYF; d_gene: .; v_gene: TRBV21-1
CDR3aa: CASSDSYGYEQYF; d_gene: .; v_gene: TRBV25-1
CDR3aa: CASRLLGTENTEAFF; d_gene: TRBD1; v_gene: TRBV7-2
CDR3aa: CASSPFSGVYNEQFF; d_gene: .; v_gene: TRBV27
CDR3aa: CASSRPTGKGQPQHF; d_gene: TRBD1; v_gene: TRBV28
CDR3aa: CASSPQDRGEKLFF; d_gene: TRBD1; v_gene: TRBV18
CDR3aa: CASSLIGTGDTDTQYF; d_gene: TRBD1; v_gene: TRBV5-1
CDR3aa: CASSQDGDRGFSYNEQFF; d_gene: TRBD1; v_gene: TRBV3-1/TRBV3-2